This T cell receptor beta chain was identified during a study of Ad26.COV2.S vaccination and SARS-CoV-2 variants. About the study: Donor was one of the participants in the Ad26.COV2.S arm of the COV1001 trial. By the intramuscular route, Ad26.COV2.S was given once, or twice 56 days apart.

Study results and caveats: Placebo recipients trailed vaccine recipients in spike-specific TCR breadth.

Assay: immunoSEQ multiplex PCR; the TCRdb copy retains only in-frame clones and omits some. The sample has some 520,000 clones, about 83% seen once. Germline V gene lookup returns CDR1 ENHRY and CDR2 SYGVKD. The trim removed 3 bases at V and 5 bases at J, leaving 12 bases unmatched. CDR3 length: 18 amino acids. Treatment given: 15 to 20 received Ad26.COV2.S at low or high dose, single or two shots; five or six received placebo; per-sample allocation not given. Sampling was performed 63 days after the first vaccine or placebo injection. An Ad26 vector expressing Wuhan-strain SARS-CoV-2 spike served as the vaccine. Note on this clone: Its matching antigen is unknown.

The receptor was derived from a person between 18 and 59 years old who received the Ad26.COV2.S COVID-19 vaccine or a placebo. Sequencing was performed on peripheral blood, taken in a trial of Ad26.COV2.S vaccine versus placebo. The chain carries TRBV10-3 and TRBJ2-1; 11 bases fit TRBD2. CDR3 nucleotide sequence: TGTGCCATCAGTGACCCGGCCGTAGGACTAGCGGGTCACAATGAGCAGTTCTTC. It codes for CAISDPAVGLAGHNEQFF.